The sequence of this TCR beta chain was determined in a study of pediatric ulcerative colitis. Study conclusions and caveats: Clonal expansions reduced rectal repertoire diversity in acute severe colitis. Repertoires came from total lymphocyte DNA, not specific subsets. Blood-derived T cells may be present in rectal pinch biopsies. Blood-rectal clonal overlap within each person was significantly higher in ulcerative colitis patients than controls.

One to two pinch biopsies were taken from the rectum during colonoscopy. The method was immunoSEQ multiplex PCR; TCRdb's version includes in-frame clones alone and lacks a portion of them. In the table there are tens of thousands of clones, around 64% of which are singletons. This clone came up a few times. The antigen is undetermined. Trimming cost V 0 bases and J 2 bases, with 10 bases left between them. This CDR3 spans 15 amino acids. The V gene's germline CDR1 is KGHSH and CDR2 LQKENI. The source is a boy younger than 18 with severe ulcerative colitis. J is TRBJ1-1 and V is TRBV18, with TRBD1 as a possible D gene (6 bases). The sequenced sample consisted of gut tissue. The CDR3 here is CASSPPRGVNTEAFF. The CDR3 nucleotides are TGTGCCAGCTCACCACCGAGGGGGGTAAACACTGAAGCTTTCTTT.